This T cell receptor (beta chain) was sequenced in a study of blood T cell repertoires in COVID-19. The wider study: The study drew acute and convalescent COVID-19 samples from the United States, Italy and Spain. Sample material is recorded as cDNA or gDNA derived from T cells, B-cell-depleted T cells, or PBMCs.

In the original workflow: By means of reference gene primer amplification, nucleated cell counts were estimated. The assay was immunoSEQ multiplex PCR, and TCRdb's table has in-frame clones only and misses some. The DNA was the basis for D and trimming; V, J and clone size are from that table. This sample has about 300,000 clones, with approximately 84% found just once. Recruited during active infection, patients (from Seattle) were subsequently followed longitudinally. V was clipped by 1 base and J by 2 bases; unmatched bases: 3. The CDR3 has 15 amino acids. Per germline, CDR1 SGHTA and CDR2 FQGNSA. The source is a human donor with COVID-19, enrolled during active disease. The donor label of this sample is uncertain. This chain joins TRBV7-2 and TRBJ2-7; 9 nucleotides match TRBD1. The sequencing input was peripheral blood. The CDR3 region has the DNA TGTGCCAGCAGCTTAGTCGGGACAGGGCCCTACGAGCAGTACTTC. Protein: CASSLVGTGPYEQYF. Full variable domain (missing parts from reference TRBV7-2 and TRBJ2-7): GAGVSQSPSNKVTEKGKDVELRCDPISGHTALYWYRQSLGQGLEFLIYFQGNSAPDKSGLPSDRFSAERTGGSVSTLTIQRTQQEDSAVYLCASSLVGTGPYEQYFGPGTRLTVT.